The 28 T cell receptor beta chains reported below all come from one sample, sequenced in a study of beta chain features in type 1 diabetes. The isolated RNA, all of it, was reverse transcribed, so expressed TCRB transcripts were what got sequenced. Clones were read by immunoSEQ multiplex PCR, and TCRdb kept only the in-frame ones, dropping some. Among 810,000 or so clones listed, about 17% were seen once. Sequencing was carried out using naive CD4+ T cells from blood. Receptor source: a woman between 18 and 29 years old in good health.

CDR3: CASSLYRGIYEQYF. The CDR3 bases are TGCGCCAGCAGCTTGTACAGGGGGATCTACGAGCAGTACTTC. The rearrangement links TRBV5-1 to TRBJ2-7; TRBD1 matches 8 bases. V dropped 1 base and J dropped 3; count of bases not matched to a gene: 3. Germline V gene data show CDR1 as SGHRS and CDR2 as YFSETQ. The CDR3 has 14 amino acids.

This clone was recorded a few times. This chain joins TRBV28 and TRBJ1-1, with a possible D match to TRBD1 (6 bases). The CDR3 contains 16 residues. Germline-derived CDR1 and CDR2 are MDHEN and SYDVKM. V lost 7 bases to trimming and J lost 0 bases, with 18 bases between them. The CDR3 nucleotides read TGTGCCAGCACCTCCACAGGGTGGGACATGAACACTGAAGCTTTCTTT. Protein product: CASTSTGWDMNTEAFF.

The table lists this clone with a few counts. The same CDR3 is also encoded by other DNA sequences in this sample. V is TRBV5-4 and J is TRBJ2-2, with D maybe TRBD1 (6 bases). Trimming removed 0 bases from V and 5 bases from J, with 8 bases in between. Germline V gives CDR1 SGHNT, CDR2 YYREEE (reference sequence). This CDR3 spans 14 amino acids. Written as DNA, the CDR3 is TGTGCCAGCAGCTTGGGGCAGGGGACCGGGGAGCTGTTTTTT. It specifies CASSLGQGTGELFF.

This clone was counted between two and nine times. The V gene is TRBV10-3, the J gene TRBJ1-4; no definite D call. This CDR3 is built from 11 residues. The germline V and J ends were trimmed by 10 bases and 6 bases, with 9 bases remaining between them. Germline V gives CDR1 ENHRY, CDR2 SYGVKD. CDR3 loop: CASRDDEKLFF. CDR3 in DNA: TGTGCCAGCAGAGATGATGAAAAACTGTTTTTT.

This clone came up a few times. The V gene is TRBV7-9, the J gene TRBJ2-1; 7 nucleotides align to TRBD1. With V trimmed by 2 bases and J by 8 bases, 6 bases remained unmatched. The CDR3 extends over 14 amino acids. The germline V gene encodes CDR1 SEHNR and CDR2 FQNEAQ (reference sequence). The CDR3 DNA reads TGTGCCAGCAGCTTAAAGGGGGCTTTGGATGAGCAGTTCTTC. Its protein is CASSLKGALDEQFF.

The chain links TRBV15 to TRBJ1-2; D possibly corresponds to TRBD1 (5 bases). Germline CDR1 and CDR2: LNHNV and YYDKDF (reference sequence). This CDR3 spans 15 amino acids. V was cut by 2 bases and J by 4 bases, with 14 bases left in between. The CDR3 region has the DNA TGTGCCACCAGCAGACTTGCGGGGGGAGGCTATGGCTACACCTTC. Translation: CATSRLAGGGYGYTF. Filled out from reference TRBV15 and TRBJ1-2, the complete variable domain reads DAMVIQNPRYQVTQFGKPVTLSCSQTLNHNVMYWYQQKSSQAPKLLFHYYDKDFNNEADTPDNFQSRRPNTSFCFLDIRSPGLGDTAMYLCATSRLAGGGYGYTFGSGTRLTVV.

This clone was seen more than once but under ten times. The CDR3 region is CASSANRDEQYF. The CDR3 DNA is TGTGCCAGCAGCGCCAACAGGGACGAGCAGTACTTC. The chain couples TRBV7-9 to TRBJ2-7, with D possibly TRBD1 on 6 matching bases. The CDR3 totals 12 residues. Trimming removed 5 bases from V and 5 bases from J, with 10 bases in between. Germline CDR1 reads SEHNR; CDR2 reads FQNEAQ (reference sequence).

The rearrangement uses TRBV10-2 and TRBJ2-2; 7 nucleotides align to TRBD2. Per germline, CDR1 WSHSY and CDR2 SAAADI. This CDR3 has 13 amino acids. V lost 8 bases to trimming and J lost 2 bases; unmatched junction nucleotides: 2. Here the CDR3 reads CASGRDNTGELFF. Here the CDR3 DNA reads TGCGCCAGCGGGAGGGACAACACCGGGGAGCTGTTTTTT.

CDR3 bases: TGTGCCAGCAGCCACCAACTAGCGGGAGCCTACAATGAGCAGTTCTTC. Its translation is CASSHQLAGAYNEQFF. The chain has TRBV14 and TRBJ2-1; 11 nucleotides align to TRBD2. The CDR3 totals 16 residues. J was trimmed by 2 bases and V by 3 bases; bases with no gene match: 3. Germline loops: CDR1 SGHDN, CDR2 FVKESK.

This sequence joins TRBV4-3 and TRBJ2-7; no firm D call. Germline V gene lookup returns CDR1 LGHNA and CDR2 YSLEER. The CDR3 totals 18 residues. V lost 0 bases to trimming and J lost 4 bases, with 22 bases between them. The chain's CDR3 is CASSQDLGYGSVYYEQYF. The CDR3 nucleotides read TGCGCCAGCAGCCAAGATTTAGGTTATGGCTCCGTATATTACGAGCAGTACTTC.

CDR3 bases: TGTGCCAGCAGCCGTGGGACCGAGGAAGGAAAACTGTTTTTT. Encoded protein: CASSRGTEEGKLFF. The V and J genes are TRBV11-2 and TRBJ1-4, with a tentative D call TRBD1 (5 bases). The germline CDR1 and CDR2 sequences are SGHAT and FQNNGV. Deletions cut 5 bases from V and 10 bases from J, with 17 bases between. This CDR3 has 14 amino acids.

The chain recombines TRBV19 with TRBJ2-5; TRBD2 matches at 7 bases. Germline CDR1 reads LNHDA; CDR2 reads SQIVND (reference sequence). This CDR3 has 13 residues. V shed 6 bases, J shed 5 bases, and the junction held 6 bases outside the gene matches. The CDR3 sequence: CASSLSGRETQYF. CDR3 bases: TGTGCCAGTAGCCTCTCCGGGAGGGAGACCCAGTACTTC.

This clone was counted between two and nine times. The chain joins TRBV5-4 to TRBJ2-5, with D possibly being TRBD1 (6 bases). In germline, CDR1 is SGHNT, CDR2 YYREEE (reference sequence). Between the trimmed V and J ends, which lost 6 bases and 1 base, there was a span of 16 bases. CDR3 length: 15 amino acids. The CDR3 DNA sequence: TGTGCCAGCACCAAACAGGGTGGGGGCCAAGAGACCCAGTACTTC. This translates into CASTKQGGGQETQYF.

The chain employs TRBV28 and TRBJ2-6; no definite D call. Germline-derived CDR1 and CDR2 are MDHEN and SYDVKM. This CDR3 comprises 15 residues. The V and J ends lost 6 bases and 1 base respectively, with 10 bases between them. DNA for the CDR3: TGTGCCAGCAGCGTCCGCGGATCTGGGGCCAACGTCCTGACTTTC. It is translated as CASSVRGSGANVLTF.

This clone was seen only once. The rearrangement uses TRBV7-2 and TRBJ2-7, with 7 nucleotides matching TRBD2. V shed 5 bases and J 7 bases; nucleotides not matched to a gene: 14. CDR3 length: 15 amino acids. CDR1 is SGHTA, CDR2 FQGNSA, per germline. The CDR3 loop is CASSQELAGAMEQYF. The DNA of the CDR3 is TGTGCCAGCAGCCAAGAGTTGGCGGGAGCGATGGAGCAGTACTTC.

The V call is TRBV7-2, the J call TRBJ2-7; D is undetermined. CDR1 is SGHTA and CDR2 is FQGNSA in the germline V gene. The CDR3 spans 12 residues. V was trimmed by 3 bases and J by 3 bases, leaving 6 bases between them. The CDR3, as DNA: TGTGCCAGCAGCTTCGAGGTCTACGAGCAGTACTTC. Translating it yields CASSFEVYEQYF. Together with reference TRBV7-2 and TRBJ2-7, the CDR3 gives the full variable domain: GAGVSQSPSNKVTEKGKDVELRCDPISGHTALYWYRQSLGQGLEFLIYFQGNSAPDKSGLPSDRFSAERTGGSVSTLTIQRTQQEDSAVYLCASSFEVYEQYFGPGTRLTVT.

The rearrangement joins TRBV7-2 to TRBJ2-1; no clear D gene. Trimming cost V 1 base and J 3 bases, with 10 bases left between them. Germline V lookup: CDR1 SGHTA, CDR2 FQGNSA. This CDR3 contains 15 residues. This CDR3 is CASSLGQARYNEQFF. CDR3 coding DNA: TGTGCCAGCAGCTTAGGGCAGGCGCGCTACAATGAGCAGTTCTTC.

The V call is TRBV6-6, the J call TRBJ1-2; D gene ambiguous. CDR1 MNHNY and CDR2 SVGAGI come from the germline V gene (reference sequence). This CDR3 has 14 amino acids. The V and J ends lost 2 bases and 8 bases respectively, with 15 bases between them. The DNA for the CDR3 is TGTGCCAGCAGTTACGCGGGGAAGCCGGAGGGCTACACCTTC. Its translation is CASSYAGKPEGYTF.

Only a few counts were recorded for this clone. The chain links TRBV28 to TRBJ2-7, with TRBD2 matching 7 bases. The ends lost 6 bases at V and 2 bases at J; junction bases unmatched: 7. Germline assignment: CDR1 MDHEN and CDR2 SYDVKM. This CDR3 is built from 14 residues. The DNA of the CDR3 is TGTGCCAGCAGCCAGTTCGCGGGAGCCTACGAGCAGTACTTC. Residues: CASSQFAGAYEQYF.

On this clone: The sample carries other DNA sequences with the same CDR3. The chain has TRBV18 and TRBJ2-7; perhaps TRBD1 as D (5 bases). Trimming removed 3 bases at V and 1 base at J, with 7 bases between. Germline CDR1 reads KGHSH; CDR2 reads LQKENI. The CDR3 consists of 13 residues. CDR3 in DNA: TGTGCCAGCTCACCTCGACAGTCCTACGAGCAGTACTTC. Translation: CASSPRQSYEQYF.

There are a few counts of this clone. V gene TRBV9 combines with J gene TRBJ2-5; 7 nucleotides agree with TRBD1. The CDR3 contains 13 residues. The germline V gene has CDR1 SGDLS and CDR2 YYNGEE. The J segment lost 7 bases and the V segment lost 4 bases, leaving 7 bases of the junction unmatched. The CDR3 bases are TGTGCCAGCAGCTCAAACAGGGGTTGGACCCAGTACTTC. Residues: CASSSNRGWTQYF.

Regarding this clone: Other DNA sequences in the sample encode the same CDR3. The genes are TRBV7-2 and TRBJ1-5; 7 bases are a match to TRBD1. V lost 5 bases and J lost 2; bases outside the gene matches: 3. Germline V CDR1 and CDR2: SGHTA, FQGNSA. The CDR3 covers 14 residues. CDR3 nucleotide sequence: TGTGCCAGCAGCCCTGGACAGGGCAATCAGCCCCAGCATTTT. Its protein product is CASSPGQGNQPQHF.

The rearrangement joins TRBV4-3 to TRBJ2-1, with a possible D match to TRBD2 (6 bases). Deletions cut 0 bases from V and 6 bases from J, with 18 bases between. Germline V gene data show CDR1 as LGHNA and CDR2 as YSLEER. This CDR3 spans 17 amino acids. CDR3 nucleotides: TGCGCCAGCAGCCAAGAACCCCCCGGAGGGAGAATCAATGAGCAGTTCTTC. Its translation is CASSQEPPGGRINEQFF.

A few counts support this clone. The CDR3 region is CASSFPRQQETQYF. The CDR3 DNA follows: TGTGCCAGCAGTTTCCCCCGACAGCAAGAGACCCAGTACTTC. The J gene is TRBJ2-5, the V gene TRBV28, with D perhaps TRBD1 (5 bases). The CDR3 has 14 residues. Deletions cut 3 bases from V and 2 bases from J, with 10 bases between. Germline loops: CDR1 MDHEN, CDR2 SYDVKM.

This clone was observed a handful of times. The rearrangement joins TRBV19 to TRBJ1-2; D is unclear. V dropped 7 bases and J dropped 4 bases, with 19 bases sitting between them. Germline CDR1 and CDR2: LNHDA and SQIVND (reference sequence). The CDR3 contains 15 residues. The CDR3 spells CASTIEAGYLYGYTF. DNA for the CDR3: TGTGCCAGTACCATAGAAGCGGGATATCTCTATGGCTACACCTTC.

This chain joins TRBV7-2 and TRBJ1-2; a possible D gene is TRBD1 (6 bases). This CDR3 has 17 residues. CDR1 and CDR2 (germline): SGHTA, FQGNSA. V was trimmed by 4 bases and J by 2 bases, leaving 20 bases between them. The CDR3 sequence: CASSSSAGAPANYGYTF. DNA for the CDR3: TGTGCCAGCAGCTCCTCGGCAGGGGCGCCGGCCAACTATGGCTACACCTTC.

The sample holds a few counts of this clone. CDR3 nucleotides: TGTGCCAGCAGCTCCCGCTACTCCGGACAGGGTCCACCCGGGGAGCTGTTTTTT. Translated, it gives CASSSRYSGQGPPGELFF. V usage is TRBV7-2 and J usage is TRBJ2-2; 8 nucleotides agree with TRBD1. In germline, CDR1 is SGHTA, CDR2 FQGNSA. The V gene end was trimmed by 4 bases and the J gene end by 6 bases; junction bases not matched to a gene: 16. CDR3 length: 18 residues.

The table lists this clone with a few counts. The chain uses TRBV4-1 and TRBJ2-5; tentatively, D is TRBD1 or TRBD2 (6 bases each). Germline loops: CDR1 MGHRA, CDR2 YSYEKL. V lost 1 base and J 5 bases, leaving 14 bases between the germline ends. The length of the CDR3 is 15 residues. Here the CDR3 reads CASSQVRGGEETQYF. The CDR3 bases are TGCGCCAGCAGCCAAGTCAGGGGAGGTGAGGAGACCCAGTACTTC.